The 26 T cell receptor beta chains below come from one sample, sequenced in a study of beta chain features in type 1 diabetes. Of the isolated RNA, all was reverse transcribed, and so the sequenced material was expressed TCRB transcripts. Method: immunoSEQ multiplex PCR; TCRdb's copy keeps in-frame clones and lacks some. Here the sample spans around 130,000 clones, around 9% being singletons. Which antigens these TCRs recognize remains unknown. Whole-study results and caveats: A moderate, significant TCRB CDR3 shortening appeared in type 1 diabetes across four CD4+ subsets.

The sequenced sample consisted of central memory CD4+ T cells from blood. The receptors derive from a young man with type 1 diabetes.

The V call is TRBV5-4, the J call TRBJ2-5; 11 nucleotides line up with TRBD2. V dropped 4 bases and J dropped 4; count of bases not matched to a gene: 15. Per the germline V gene, CDR1 is SGHNT and CDR2 is YYREEE (reference sequence). The CDR3 covers 18 residues. CDR3 nucleotides: TGTGCCAGCAGCGTGACCTCGCTAGCGGGGGGAAATAGAGAGACCCAGTACTTC. This codes for CASSVTSLAGGNRETQYF.

This clone was counted between two and nine times. The V and J genes are TRBV28 and TRBJ1-6, with 7 nucleotides matching TRBD1. Germline V lookup: CDR1 MDHEN, CDR2 SYDVKM. The V segment lost 10 bases and the J segment 10 bases; nucleotides outside the gene matches: 13. This CDR3 has 14 residues. CDR3 sequence: CATLTGTVISPLHF. DNA for the CDR3: TGTGCCACCCTTACGGGGACAGTAATATCACCCCTCCACTTT.

The CDR3, as DNA: TGTGCCAGCAGCTTAGGCAACACCGGGACAGGGGCGAATGGCTACACCTTC. It yields the protein CASSLGNTGTGANGYTF. The chain uses TRBV11-2 and TRBJ1-2; 10 bases are a match to TRBD1. V lost 1 base and J lost 6; bases outside the gene matches: 11. CDR3 length: 17 amino acids. Per germline, CDR1 SGHAT and CDR2 FQNNGV.

The chain uses TRBV18 and TRBJ2-7; 7 bases match TRBD2. This CDR3 has 14 residues. Unmatched junction bases numbered 8, after V lost 0 bases and J lost 9 bases. Germline assignment: CDR1 KGHSH and CDR2 LQKENI. CDR3 in amino acids: CASSPPDWGGVQYF. CDR3 in DNA: TGTGCCAGCTCACCACCGGACTGGGGGGGAGTGCAGTACTTC.

This chain connects TRBV11-3 to TRBJ2-5; 9 bases line up with TRBD2. The CDR3 sequence is 14 residues long. In germline, CDR1 is SGHNT, CDR2 YENEEA. V was clipped by 5 bases and J by 1 base; unmatched bases: 2. The CDR3 region has the DNA TGTGCCAGCAGCCGAGCGGGGGGCCAAGAGACCCAGTACTTC. Amino acids: CASSRAGGQETQYF.

This CDR3 is CASSRTGGGSEKLFF. The CDR3, as DNA: TGCGCCAGCAGCCGTACAGGGGGCGGGAGTGAAAAACTGTTTTTT. V and J are TRBV5-1 and TRBJ1-4, with 9 bases matching TRBD1. This CDR3 comprises 15 residues. Trimming took 4 bases from V and 7 from J; bases not matched to a gene: 8. Germline V gene lookup returns CDR1 SGHRS and CDR2 YFSETQ.

The V gene is TRBV7-9, the J gene TRBJ1-1, with 7 bases lining up with TRBD1. The V gene end was trimmed by 6 bases and the J gene end by 3 bases; junction bases not matched to a gene: 7. Germline V gene data show CDR1 as SEHNR and CDR2 as FQNEAQ (reference sequence). The CDR3 is 14 residues long. CDR3 in DNA: TGTGCCAGCAGGGATTACAGGGGACACACTGAAGCTTTCTTT. Translated: CASRDYRGHTEAFF.

J is TRBJ2-1 and V is TRBV7-9; TRBD2 matches at 9 bases. The ends lost 1 base at V and 3 bases at J; junction bases unmatched: 1. This CDR3 contains 15 residues. Germline values: CDR1 SEHNR, CDR2 FQNEAQ (reference sequence). CDR3 amino acids: CASSLVSGGYNEQFF. DNA for the CDR3: TGTGCCAGCAGCTTAGTTAGCGGGGGCTACAATGAGCAGTTCTTC. Variable domain in full (rest from reference TRBV7-9 and TRBJ2-1): DTGVSQNPRHKITKRGQNVTFRCDPISEHNRLYWYRQTLGQGPEFLTYFQNEAQLEKSRLLSDRFSAERPKGSFSTLEIQRTEQGDSAMYLCASSLVSGGYNEQFFGPGTRLTVL.

The chain combines TRBV2 with TRBJ2-7; D is perhaps TRBD2 (6 bases). The CDR3 covers 12 residues. The V end lost 3 bases, the J end lost 4 bases, and 7 bases lay between the germline ends. Germline CDR1 and CDR2: SNHLY and FYNNEI. This CDR3 is CASSEGGYEQYF. CDR3 nucleotides: TGTGCCAGCAGTGAGGGGGGATACGAGCAGTACTTC.

The chain links TRBV19 to TRBJ2-3; TRBD2 agrees at 8 bases. CDR1 is LNHDA, CDR2 SQIVND, per germline (reference sequence). The CDR3 has 14 amino acids. V shed 6 bases and J 1 base; nucleotides not matched to a gene: 3. The DNA of the CDR3 is TGTGCCAGTAGAAATAGCGGGGGCACAGATACGCAGTATTTT. This codes for CASRNSGGTDTQYF.

This rearrangement joins TRBV7-9 to TRBJ2-5, with TRBD1 matching over 8 bases. J lost 5 bases, V lost 5 bases, and 7 bases had no gene match. Germline V gene data show CDR1 as SEHNR and CDR2 as FQNEAQ (reference sequence). The CDR3 contains 14 residues. The CDR3 DNA is TGTGCCAGCAGCGGCAGGGGGCACGGTGAGACCCAGTACTTC. Its protein is CASSGRGHGETQYF.

This clone was detected a few times. The genes are TRBV29-1 and TRBJ1-1; no clear D. The CDR3 totals 13 residues. Germline V gene data show CDR1 as SQVTM and CDR2 as ANQGSEA. V was cut by 6 bases and J by 0 bases, with 11 bases left in between. The CDR3 protein is CSVTIAMNTEAFF. CDR3 nucleotides: TGCAGCGTAACAATAGCCATGAACACTGAAGCTTTCTTT.

The rearrangement uses TRBV27 and TRBJ2-1, with D perhaps TRBD2 (5 bases). V was shortened by 6 bases and J by 0 bases, with 15 bases between the two germline ends. Per germline, CDR1 MNHEY and CDR2 SMNVEV (reference sequence). CDR3 size: 16 residues. The CDR3 here is CASSQFGDSSYNEQFF. The DNA of the CDR3 is TGTGCCAGCAGCCAGTTCGGGGATAGCTCCTACAATGAGCAGTTCTTC.

About this clone: This sample also contains other DNA sequences that code for the same CDR3. This rearrangement joins TRBV18 to TRBJ1-1; 7 bases are shared with TRBD1. The length of the CDR3 is 15 residues. From germline, CDR1 is KGHSH and CDR2 LQKENI. V lost 3 bases and J lost 1; bases outside the gene matches: 5. The DNA for the CDR3 is TGTGCCAGCTCACCCCGGGACAGTTGGAACACTGAAGCTTTCTTT. Protein sequence: CASSPRDSWNTEAFF. Using reference TRBV18 and TRBJ1-1 for the parts outside the CDR3, the full variable domain is NAGVMQNPRHLVRRRGQEARLRCSPMKGHSHVYWYRQLPEEGLKFMVYLQKENIIDESGMPKERFSAEFPKEGPSILRIQQVVRGDSAAYFCASSPRDSWNTEAFFGQGTRLTVV.

For the CDR3, the DNA is TGCGCCAGCAGCTGGACAGGGACCGATCAGCCCCAGCATTTT. This gives the protein CASSWTGTDQPQHF. This sequence joins TRBV5-1 and TRBJ1-5, with TRBD1 matching over 8 bases. The germline gives CDR1 SGHRS, CDR2 YFSETQ. The CDR3 has 14 residues. Trimming cost V 3 bases and J 5 bases; bases outside gene matches: 4.

The chain links TRBV18 to TRBJ2-7; TRBD1 matches at 8 bases. With V trimmed by 3 bases and J by 6 bases, 7 bases remained unmatched. The CDR3 has 14 residues. CDR1 and CDR2 (germline): KGHSH, LQKENI. The CDR3 DNA reads as TGTGCCAGCTCACCCAATCAGGGGGCGGGCGAGCAGTACTTC. It specifies CASSPNQGAGEQYF.

The chain recombines TRBV9 with TRBJ1-1; D not certain. The CDR3 loop spans 13 amino acids. Deletions cut 0 bases from V and 3 bases from J, with 6 bases between. Germline CDR1 and CDR2: SGDLS and YYNGEE. The DNA of the CDR3 is TGTGCCAGCAGCGTAGCCCCGGACACTGAAGCTTTCTTT. It is translated as CASSVAPDTEAFF.

This clone was found many times. The V call is TRBV19, the J call TRBJ2-3, with 8 bases identical to TRBD2. CDR3 length: 15 amino acids. Looked up from germline, CDR1 is LNHDA and CDR2 is SQIVND (reference sequence). V lost 4 bases to trimming and J lost 2 bases; unmatched junction nucleotides: 5. The CDR3 region is CASSTIAGFTDTQYF. In DNA, the CDR3 is TGTGCCAGTAGTACCATAGCGGGGTTCACAGATACGCAGTATTTT.

This clone was observed a few times. This sequence joins TRBV20-1 and TRBJ2-7; TRBD2 might be the D (6 bases). Trimming removed 3 bases from V and 5 bases from J, with 8 bases in between. The CDR3 is 11 residues long. Germline CDR1 DFQATT, CDR2 SNEGSKA (reference sequence). The CDR3 DNA reads as TGCAGTGCTAGCGGGGGTCACGAGCAGTACTTC. Protein sequence: CSASGGHEQYF.

J is TRBJ2-7 and V is TRBV20-1, with TRBD2 matching over 7 bases. Unmatched junction bases numbered 2, after V lost 3 bases and J lost 6 bases. The CDR3 covers 11 residues. Germline CDR1 and CDR2: DFQATT and SNEGSKA (reference sequence). The CDR3 region has the DNA TGCAGTGCTAGCGGGAGGACCGAGCAGTACTTC. The encoded protein is CSASGRTEQYF.

This chain uses TRBV7-8 with TRBJ2-5; TRBD2 might be the D (7 bases). The length of the CDR3 is 14 residues. Between the trimmed V and J ends, which lost 5 bases and 4 bases, there was a span of 14 bases. Germline values: CDR1 SGHVS, CDR2 FQNEAQ. The CDR3 DNA reads TGTGCCAGCAGCCTTGCGGGGGCTGGAGAGACCCAGTACTTC. Protein: CASSLAGAGETQYF.

Many counts were recorded for this clone. V and J are TRBV2 and TRBJ2-1; 12 bases line up with TRBD2. The CDR3 has 17 amino acids. CDR1 is SNHLY, CDR2 FYNNEI, per germline. The ends lost 6 bases at V and 7 bases at J; junction bases unmatched: 13. This chain's CDR3 is CASSMTSGGPAGNEQFF. DNA of the CDR3: TGTGCCAGCAGCATGACTAGCGGGGGCCCCGCGGGGAATGAGCAGTTCTTC.

This clone has just a few counts. This sequence joins TRBV6-1 and TRBJ2-1; 8 bases are shared with TRBD2. The V segment lost 1 base and the J segment 8 bases; nucleotides outside the gene matches: 7. CDR3 size: 15 residues. Per the germline V gene, CDR1 is MNHNS and CDR2 is SASEGT. Written as DNA, the CDR3 is TGTGCCAGCAGTGAAGGTAGCGGGGCCTGGGATGAGCAGTTCTTC. This codes for CASSEGSGAWDEQFF.

The rearrangement uses TRBV28 and TRBJ1-2; D gene ambiguous. V lost 5 bases and J lost 2, with 12 bases in between. CDR3 length equals 14 residues. Per the germline V gene, CDR1 is MDHEN and CDR2 is SYDVKM. CDR3 protein: CASSATVSNYGYTF. CDR3 coding DNA: TGTGCCAGCAGTGCAACTGTCTCAAACTATGGCTACACCTTC.

In this sample, this clone turned up a few times. This sample also contains other DNA sequences that code for the same CDR3. The chain has TRBV5-1 and TRBJ2-1, with TRBD1 identical over 10 bases. The germline V gene encodes CDR1 SGHRS and CDR2 YFSETQ. The trim removed 0 bases at V and 6 bases at J, leaving 0 bases unmatched. This CDR3 comprises 14 residues. This chain's CDR3 is CASSLGTGGNEQFF. For the CDR3, the DNA is TGCGCCAGCAGCTTGGGGACAGGGGGCAATGAGCAGTTCTTC.

This clone was observed a handful of times. The chain couples TRBV10-3 to TRBJ1-1; D perhaps matches TRBD1 (6 bases). CDR1 is ENHRY, CDR2 SYGVKD, per germline. Deletions cut 7 bases from V and 5 bases from J, with 17 bases between. The CDR3 spans 14 residues. CDR3 in DNA: TGTGCCATCATGGGGGGGAGCAGGGGAACTGAAGCTTTCTTT. This codes for CAIMGGSRGTEAFF.